This passage covers 12 T cell receptor beta chains from one sample sequenced in a study of CD8+CD57+ T cells in acquired aplastic anemia. Genomic DNA was employed as the template in profiling TCR beta VDJ and CDR3. MiXCR, applied by TCRdb to the reads, yields one record per CDR3 protein. The data contain about 200,000 distinct CDR3 sequences, 34% of them singletons. Source material: sorted CD4+, CD8+, or CD8+CD57+ T cells (not recorded which) from PBMCs. These receptors were obtained from a human donor in good health, serving as a control.

This clonotype was detected a few times. J is TRBJ2-5 and V is TRBV25-1, with D unclear. CDR1 MGHDK and CDR2 SYGVNS come from the germline V gene. The CDR3 contains 11 residues. V was clipped by 2 bases and J by 5 bases, with 3 bases between them. CDR3 sequence (DNA): TGTGCCAGCAGTGAAGCTGAGACCCAGTACTTC. This encodes CASSEAETQYF.

This clonotype was observed at least ten times. V is TRBV24-1 and J is TRBJ1-2; 8 bases map to TRBD1. Germline V gene lookup returns CDR1 KGHDR and CDR2 SFDVKD. This CDR3 region has 13 residues. After removal of 7 bases from V and 3 bases from J, the junction contained 3 bases not matched to a gene. The CDR3 DNA is TGTGCCACCAGCCAGGGACAGGACTATGGCTACACCTTC. It codes for CATSQGQDYGYTF.

The gene calls are TRBV7-8 and TRBJ1-4, with unresolved D. The CDR3 length is 15 residues. The V and J ends lost 1 base and 1 base respectively, with 7 bases between them. Germline values: CDR1 SGHVS, CDR2 FQNEAQ. The CDR3 protein is CASSLDRGTNEKLFF. In DNA form, the CDR3 reads TGTGCCAGCAGCTTAGATCGGGGAACTAATGAAAAACTGTTTTTT.

This clonotype appeared many times. This chain joins TRBV7-3 and TRBJ2-5, with TRBD2 as a possible D gene (6 bases). The V gene lost 5 bases and the J gene lost 7 bases, with 14 bases spanning the gap. Germline V gene data show CDR1 as SGHTA and CDR2 as FQGTGA. This CDR3 comprises 13 residues. The CDR3 DNA sequence: TGTGCCAGCAGCATGACTAGTTCTGGGACCCAGTACTTC. This gives the protein CASSMTSSGTQYF. The complete variable domain, with remaining parts taken from reference TRBV7-3 and TRBJ2-5, reads GAGVSQTPSNKVTEKGKYVELRCDPISGHTALYWYRQSLGQGPEFLIYFQGTGAADDSGLPNDRFFAVRPEGSVSTLKIQRTERGDSAVYLCASSMTSSGTQYFGPGTRLLVL.

Turning to this clonotype: As the CDR3 is not closed by the conserved phenylalanine or tryptophan, this likely results from a read error. The J gene is TRBJ1-1, the V gene TRBV5-4; 8 bases map to TRBD1. Germline trimming cut 5 bases from V and 7 bases from J; bases unmatched to any gene: 7. Germline CDR1 is SGHNT and CDR2 is YYREEE (reference sequence). The CDR3 runs 13 residues. The DNA of the CDR3 is TGTGCCAGCAGACATCAGGGGGCGGGTGAAGCTTTCCTT. Its protein product is CASRHQGAGEAFL.

Regarding this clonotype: A read error may account for a junction end that differs from germline. The CDR3 bases are TGTGCCAGCAGCTCCCCGGTACTATCCTACGTGCAGTACTTC. This codes for CASSSPVLSYVQYF. V is TRBV7-9 and J is TRBJ2-7; D is ambiguous. CDR1 and CDR2 from the germline V gene are SEHNR and FQNEAQ (reference sequence). This CDR3 spans 14 amino acids.

With respect to this clonotype: Its ends do not fully match the called genes, so a read error is possible. The chain has TRBV12-3 or TRBV12-4 and TRBJ2-3; D gene ambiguous. This CDR3 contains 14 residues. Here the CDR3 reads CASSSASGSDAQYF. The DNA of the CDR3 is TGTGCCAGCAGTTCGGCCTCGGGCTCAGATGCGCAGTATTTT.

This clonotype appeared a few times. J is TRBJ2-6 and V is TRBV2, with 12 nucleotides matching TRBD1. Trimming took 6 bases from V and 0 from J; bases not matched to a gene: 6. The CDR3 is 18 amino acids. Germline CDR1 reads SNHLY; CDR2 reads FYNNEI. The CDR3, as DNA: TGTGCCAGCAGGGGGGGACAGGGGGCCATCTCTGGGGCCAACGTCCTGACTTTC. Translating gives CASRGGQGAISGANVLTF. The variable domain in full, completed from reference TRBV2 and TRBJ2-6, reads EPEVTQTPSHQVTQMGQEVILRCVPISNHLYFYWYRQILGQKVEFLVSFYNNEISEKSEIFDDQFSVERPDGSNFTLKIRSTKLEDSAMYFCASRGGQGAISGANVLTFGAGSRLTVL.

This clonotype has more than one count but fewer than ten. The V and J genes are TRBV18 and TRBJ2-1; 11 nucleotides match TRBD1. This CDR3 spans 14 amino acids. Germline V gene sequence: CDR1 KGHSH, CDR2 LQKENI. Trimming at V came to 4 bases and at J to 9 bases, leaving 5 bases not matched to a gene. Here the CDR3 reads CASSLGQGVGEQFF. The CDR3, as DNA: TGTGCCAGCTCACTGGGACAGGGGGTTGGTGAGCAGTTCTTC.

This clonotype has ten or more counts. The gene calls are TRBV24-1 and TRBJ1-1, with D tentatively TRBD1 (6 bases). The germline gives CDR1 KGHDR, CDR2 SFDVKD. The CDR3 totals 16 residues. V lost 5 bases and J lost 1, with 16 bases in between. CDR3 in amino acids: CATSGSSAGANTEAFF. The CDR3 DNA reads as TGTGCCACCAGTGGGTCTTCGGCAGGGGCGAACACTGAAGCTTTCTTT.

This clonotype was counted a few times. The chain carries TRBV11-1 and TRBJ1-2; D not certain. V was trimmed by 0 bases and J by 6 bases, leaving 26 bases between them. The CDR3 extends over 19 amino acids. CDR1 and CDR2 from the germline V gene are SGHAT and FQDESV (reference sequence). The CDR3 DNA reads TGTGCCAGCAGCTTAGCTGGAGTTGGGGATCCGGGGAGGCGGGATGGCTACACCTTC. This translates into CASSLAGVGDPGRRDGYTF. Drawing the rest from reference TRBV11-1 and TRBJ1-2, the complete variable domain is EAEVAQSPRYKITEKSQAVAFWCDPISGHATLYWYRQILGQGPELLVQFQDESVVDDSQLPKDRFSAERLKGVDSTLKIQPAELGDSAMYLCASSLAGVGDPGRRDGYTFGSGTRLTVV.

The chain joins TRBV3-1 to TRBJ2-7; D is possibly TRBD1 (7 bases). Germline assignment: CDR1 LGHDT and CDR2 YNNKEL (reference sequence). V dropped 5 bases and J dropped 5 bases, with 19 bases sitting between them. The length of the CDR3 is 15 residues. The CDR3 loop reads CASSRRPDREDEQYF. In DNA, the CDR3 is TGTGCCAGCAGCAGGCGACCCGACAGGGAGGACGAGCAGTACTTC.